The 30 T cell receptor beta chains listed next were all sequenced from one sample in a study of beta chain features in type 1 diabetes. TCRB transcripts that were expressed got sequenced, as all of the isolated RNA had been reverse transcribed. The data were produced by immunoSEQ multiplex PCR, yet TCRdb's version contains in-frame clones alone and is incomplete. The sample records about 370,000 clones, approximately 16% being singletons. Sequenced material: naive CD4+ T cells from blood. All receptors derive from a woman in her late teens or twenties in good health.

The J gene is TRBJ1-1, the V gene TRBV5-1, with TRBD1 identical over 7 bases. The CDR3 covers 14 residues. J was trimmed by 0 bases and V by 4 bases; bases with no gene match: 3. The germline CDR1 and CDR2 sequences are SGHRS and YFSETQ. CDR3 DNA: TGCGCCAGCAGCACGGGACAGTTGAACACTGAAGCTTTCTTT. Amino acids: CASSTGQLNTEAFF.

The CDR3 sequence: CASSLALATSAQETQYF. The DNA for the CDR3 is TGCGCCAGCAGCTTGGCCTTGGCGACTAGCGCTCAAGAGACCCAGTACTTC. This sequence joins TRBV5-1 and TRBJ2-5, with 8 positions matching TRBD2. Germline V lookup: CDR1 SGHRS, CDR2 YFSETQ. The V gene end was trimmed by 0 bases and the J gene end by 2 bases; junction bases not matched to a gene: 9. The CDR3 runs to 17 residues.

This clone was counted a few times. V usage is TRBV18 and J usage is TRBJ2-7; the match to TRBD1 covers 7 bases. The CDR3 contains 12 residues. Germline V gene data show CDR1 as KGHSH and CDR2 as LQKENI. Unmatched junction bases numbered 4, after V lost 6 bases and J lost 5 bases. The chain's CDR3 is CASSRDRDEQYF. Here the CDR3 DNA reads TGTGCCAGCTCCCGAGACAGGGACGAGCAGTACTTC. Looking up the rest from reference TRBV18 and TRBJ2-7 gives the full variable domain: NAGVMQNPRHLVRRRGQEARLRCSPMKGHSHVYWYRQLPEEGLKFMVYLQKENIIDESGMPKERFSAEFPKEGPSILRIQQVVRGDSAAYFCASSRDRDEQYFGPGTRLTVT.

This clone has just a few counts. The J gene is TRBJ2-1, the V gene TRBV5-1; TRBD2 matches 11 bases. The CDR3 spans 17 residues. From germline, CDR1 is SGHRS and CDR2 YFSETQ. V was clipped by 4 bases and J by 1 base; unmatched bases: 7. This CDR3 is CASSLGTSGGSYNEQFF. In DNA form, the CDR3 reads TGCGCCAGCAGCCTCGGGACTAGCGGAGGTTCCTACAATGAGCAGTTCTTC.

This chain joins TRBV4-1 and TRBJ2-1; 8 nucleotides match TRBD1. V shed 2 bases and J 1 base; nucleotides not matched to a gene: 7. The CDR3 length is 17 residues. The germline gives CDR1 MGHRA, CDR2 YSYEKL. The DNA of the CDR3 is TGCGCCAGCAGCCAACCGTACAGGGGGATGTCCTACAATGAGCAGTTCTTC. Protein sequence: CASSQPYRGMSYNEQFF.

The CDR3 nucleotides are TGTGCCAGCTCACCACTGACCAAAGGGGCTGGTAACACCGGGGAGCTGTTTTTT. This translates into CASSPLTKGAGNTGELFF. This chain joins TRBV18 and TRBJ2-2; D might be TRBD1 (5 bases). In germline, CDR1 is KGHSH, CDR2 LQKENI. The ends were cut back, 1 base at V and 2 bases at J, with 17 bases in the middle. This CDR3 has 18 amino acids. Full variable domain (remainder filled in from reference TRBV18 and TRBJ2-2): NAGVMQNPRHLVRRRGQEARLRCSPMKGHSHVYWYRQLPEEGLKFMVYLQKENIIDESGMPKERFSAEFPKEGPSILRIQQVVRGDSAAYFCASSPLTKGAGNTGELFFGEGSRLTVL.

V usage is TRBV29-1 and J usage is TRBJ2-6; tentative D call: TRBD2 (5 bases). V lost 0 bases, J lost 3 bases, and 15 bases lay in between. The CDR3 is made up of 17 amino acids. The germline CDR1 and CDR2 sequences are SQVTM and ANQGSEA. CDR3 in amino acids: CSVEDLRDRFGANVLTF. Here the CDR3 DNA reads TGCAGCGTTGAAGATTTGAGGGATAGATTTGGGGCCAACGTCCTGACTTTC.

The sample holds a few counts of this clone. The V call is TRBV28, the J call TRBJ2-5, with D perhaps matching TRBD2 (5 bases). The CDR3 extends over 14 amino acids. Per germline, CDR1 MDHEN and CDR2 SYDVKM. The V end lost 4 bases, the J end lost 4 bases, and 13 bases lay between the germline ends. The CDR3 is CASSSGSPLETQYF. DNA for the CDR3: TGTGCCAGCAGTTCGGGATCACCACTAGAGACCCAGTACTTC. The variable domain in full, completed from reference TRBV28 and TRBJ2-5, reads DVKVTQSSRYLVKRTGEKVFLECVQDMDHENMFWYRQDPGLGLRLIYFSYDVKMKEKGDIPEGYSVSREKKERFSLILESASTNQTSMYLCASSSGSPLETQYFGPGTRLLVL.

V and J are TRBV29-1 and TRBJ2-7, with a weak D call TRBD2 (5 bases). The germline V gene encodes CDR1 SQVTM and CDR2 ANQGSEA. V lost 5 bases and J lost 4, with 15 bases in between. The CDR3 is 13 residues long. The CDR3 loop reads CSVKEQRGYEQYF. DNA for the CDR3: TGCAGCGTTAAGGAGCAACGAGGGTACGAGCAGTACTTC.

This clone has just a few counts. V is TRBV5-1 and J is TRBJ2-7; TRBD2 agrees at 11 bases. The CDR3 runs to 15 residues. V shed 1 base and J 5 bases; nucleotides not matched to a gene: 5. Germline V gene sequence: CDR1 SGHRS, CDR2 YFSETQ. CDR3 DNA sequence: TGCGCCAGCAGCTTGACTAGCGGGAGCATCCACGAGCAGTACTTC. Translation gives CASSLTSGSIHEQYF.

The sample holds a few counts of this clone. The rearrangement joins TRBV7-8 to TRBJ2-7; 10 nucleotides agree with TRBD2. Germline values: CDR1 SGHVS, CDR2 FQNEAQ. CDR3 length: 15 amino acids. The V and J ends lost 5 bases and 7 bases, in that order; junction bases with no gene match: 11. Here the CDR3 DNA reads TGTGCCAGCAGCGCCATCCCTAGCGGGAGCTGGGAGCAGTACTTC. It yields the protein CASSAIPSGSWEQYF.

This rearrangement joins TRBV7-3 to TRBJ2-2; possibly TRBD1 for D (6 bases). Germline loops: CDR1 SGHTA, CDR2 FQGTGA. The CDR3 spans 13 residues. Trimming cost V 2 bases and J 5 bases, with 6 bases left between them. As DNA, the CDR3 is TGTGCCAGCAGCTTACAGGGGACCGGGGAGCTGTTTTTT. Amino acid sequence: CASSLQGTGELFF.

As DNA, the CDR3 is TGTGCCTGGAGCAGGGTTAGTGAGACCCAGTACTTC. Translation gives CAWSRVSETQYF. The J gene is TRBJ2-5, the V gene TRBV30; possible D gene TRBD1, 5 bases. The V end was cut by 3 bases, the J end by 5 bases, with 10 bases between. Germline CDR1 is GTSNPN and CDR2 is SVGIG (reference sequence). The CDR3 has 12 residues.

The chain couples TRBV4-3 to TRBJ2-5; 13 nucleotides match TRBD2. V trimming: 6 bases; J trimming: 5 bases; junction bases outside the gene matches: 9. The CDR3 covers 16 residues. In germline, CDR1 is LGHNA, CDR2 YSLEER. CDR3 nucleotide sequence: TGCGCCAGCAGTCGCTGGACTAGCGGGAGTGCGGAGACCCAGTACTTC. Translation gives CASSRWTSGSAETQYF.

In this sample, this clone turned up a few times. CDR3 in amino acids: CATRGNANTGELFF. The DNA of the CDR3 is TGTGCCACCCGAGGGAACGCGAACACCGGGGAGCTGTTTTTT. This chain links TRBV28 with TRBJ2-2, with a tentative D call TRBD2 (5 bases). Germline CDR1 is MDHEN and CDR2 is SYDVKM. Trimming pared 10 bases from V and 0 bases from J, leaving 12 bases between. There are 14 residues in the CDR3.

On this clone itself: One junction end disagrees with the germline gene, perhaps due to a read error. This sequence joins TRBV29-1 and TRBJ2-1, with TRBD2 matching 14 bases. The CDR3 extends over 16 amino acids. Germline-derived CDR1 and CDR2 are SQVTM and ANQGSEA. The CDR3 nucleotides read TGCAGCGTCGAAGGACTAGCGGGAGGACCGTACAATGAGCAGTTCTTC. It encodes CSVEGLAGGPYNEQFF.

The V and J genes are TRBV2 and TRBJ2-1; D uncertain. The germline V and J ends were trimmed by 11 bases and 8 bases, with 10 bases remaining between them. The CDR3 is made up of 10 amino acids. The germline CDR1 and CDR2 sequences are SNHLY and FYNNEI. CDR3 region: CAVQRDEQFF. The CDR3 DNA reads as TGTGCCGTACAACGGGATGAGCAGTTCTTC.

This rearrangement joins TRBV14 to TRBJ2-3; D is unclear. The CDR3 spans 12 residues. Germline CDR1 reads SGHDN; CDR2 reads FVKESK. V lost 2 bases, J lost 4 bases, and 4 bases lay in between. CDR3: CASSQISDTQYF. The CDR3 DNA reads TGTGCCAGCAGCCAAATCTCAGATACGCAGTATTTT.

This clone was recorded a few times. This chain uses TRBV7-9 with TRBJ2-1, with 13 bases lining up with TRBD2. The V segment lost 4 bases and the J segment 1 base; nucleotides outside the gene matches: 4. Germline lookup yields CDR1 SEHNR and CDR2 FQNEAQ (reference sequence). The CDR3 consists of 17 residues. CDR3 sequence reads: CASSSTSGRGSYNEQFF. For the CDR3, the DNA is TGTGCCAGCAGCTCAACTAGCGGGAGGGGTTCCTACAATGAGCAGTTCTTC.

J is TRBJ2-5 and V is TRBV30; tentative D call: TRBD1 (6 bases). The CDR3 has 15 amino acids. Germline V gives CDR1 GTSNPN, CDR2 SVGIG (reference sequence). The V end lost 1 base, the J end lost 4 bases, and 16 bases lay between the germline ends. The CDR3 reads CAWSGRDRFGETQYF. The CDR3 coding sequence is TGTGCCTGGAGTGGGAGAGACAGGTTCGGAGAGACCCAGTACTTC.

The chain couples TRBV28 to TRBJ2-7; D remains unclear. V dropped 4 bases and J dropped 12 bases, with 22 bases sitting between them. Germline lookup yields CDR1 MDHEN and CDR2 SYDVKM. The CDR3 extends over 14 amino acids. The CDR3 loop is CASSSSYPPREWYF. CDR3 nucleotides: TGTGCCAGCAGTTCCTCCTACCCTCCGAGAGAGTGGTACTTC.

The rearrangement joins TRBV18 to TRBJ1-1, with 10 bases lining up with TRBD1. The germline gives CDR1 KGHSH, CDR2 LQKENI. This CDR3 region has 13 residues. J lost 5 bases, V lost 6 bases, and 3 bases had no gene match. CDR3 coding DNA: TGTGCCAGCTCGGGGGGACAGGGGACTGAAGCTTTCTTT. Protein: CASSGGQGTEAFF. The full variable domain, in which reference TRBV18 and TRBJ1-1 provide the parts outside the CDR3, is NAGVMQNPRHLVRRRGQEARLRCSPMKGHSHVYWYRQLPEEGLKFMVYLQKENIIDESGMPKERFSAEFPKEGPSILRIQQVVRGDSAAYFCASSGGQGTEAFFGQGTRLTVV.

The rearrangement joins TRBV15 to TRBJ2-1, with 11 bases fitting TRBD2. Germline V CDR1 and CDR2: LNHNV, YYDKDF (reference sequence). The CDR3 is 16 residues long. J gave up 7 bases and V 0 bases, and 5 bases lay outside the gene matches. DNA of the CDR3: TGTGCCACCAGCAGAGATCTAGCGGGGGGAGGTAATGAGCAGTTCTTC. It encodes CATSRDLAGGGNEQFF. Full variable domain (missing parts from reference TRBV15 and TRBJ2-1): DAMVIQNPRYQVTQFGKPVTLSCSQTLNHNVMYWYQQKSSQAPKLLFHYYDKDFNNEADTPDNFQSRRPNTSFCFLDIRSPGLGDTAMYLCATSRDLAGGGNEQFFGPGTRLTVL.

In this sample, this clone turned up a few times. The chain is built from TRBV6-5 and TRBJ2-7; 8 bases are a match to TRBD1. The CDR3 runs 13 residues. Unmatched junction bases numbered 10, after V lost 10 bases and J lost 5 bases. CDR1 is MNHEY and CDR2 is SVGAGI in the germline V gene. CDR3 sequence: CATQGQGAHEQYF. The DNA for the CDR3 is TGTGCCACCCAAGGACAGGGTGCCCACGAGCAGTACTTC.

This clone showed up just a few times. The chain carries TRBV28 and TRBJ1-5; unclear D gene. V was trimmed by 3 bases and J by 2 bases, leaving 11 bases between them. The length of the CDR3 is 15 residues. The germline V gene has CDR1 MDHEN and CDR2 SYDVKM. The CDR3 region has the DNA TGTGCCAGCAGTTTTAGGTGGGCAGGCAATCAGCCCCAGCATTTT. Its protein product is CASSFRWAGNQPQHF. Full variable domain (rest looked up from reference TRBV28 and TRBJ1-5): DVKVTQSSRYLVKRTGEKVFLECVQDMDHENMFWYRQDPGLGLRLIYFSYDVKMKEKGDIPEGYSVSREKKERFSLILESASTNQTSMYLCASSFRWAGNQPQHFGDGTRLSIL.

This chain joins TRBV30 and TRBJ2-7; TRBD1 is a possible D gene (6 bases). From germline, CDR1 is GTSNPN and CDR2 SVGIG (reference sequence). The CDR3 runs 14 residues. V was shortened by 0 bases and J by 4 bases, with 13 bases between the two germline ends. CDR3 loop: CAWSVHRVRYEQYF. The DNA for the CDR3 is TGTGCCTGGAGTGTACACAGGGTGAGATACGAGCAGTACTTC.

The chain carries TRBV25-1 and TRBJ2-4; TRBD2 matches at 10 bases. The CDR3 sequence is 16 residues long. The germline gives CDR1 MGHDK, CDR2 SYGVNS. Trimming removed 4 bases from V and 0 bases from J; junction bases left unmatched: 3. The CDR3 bases are TGTGCCAGCAGTGGAGGACTAGCGGTAGCCAAAAACATTCAGTACTTC. Its translation is CASSGGLAVAKNIQYF.

The CDR3 loop is CASSLEETQYF. CDR3 DNA: TGCGCCAGCAGCCTAGAAGAGACCCAGTACTTC. The chain carries TRBV5-1 and TRBJ2-5; the D is unclear. This CDR3 is built from 11 residues. V was trimmed by 4 bases and J by 3 bases, leaving 4 bases between them. CDR1 and CDR2 from the germline V gene are SGHRS and YFSETQ.

This clone was seen only a few times. The chain links TRBV29-1 to TRBJ1-2; 9 bases line up with TRBD1. Germline-derived CDR1 and CDR2 are SQVTM and ANQGSEA. This CDR3 is built from 13 residues. V was pared by 6 bases and J by 3 bases, with 5 bases of the junction left unmatched. CDR3 sequence: CSVRDRVDYGYTF. For the CDR3, the DNA is TGCAGCGTCCGGGACAGGGTTGACTATGGCTACACCTTC.

This clone was observed a handful of times. Other DNA sequences in this sample translate to the same CDR3. The chain recombines TRBV29-1 with TRBJ1-1; D possibly corresponds to TRBD1 (6 bases). V lost 5 bases to trimming and J lost 1 base, with 8 bases between them. The CDR3 is made up of 12 amino acids. Germline assignment: CDR1 SQVTM and CDR2 ANQGSEA. The CDR3 bases are TGCAGCGTTTCCAGGGGGAACACTGAAGCTTTCTTT. The encoded protein is CSVSRGNTEAFF.